This paragraph covers one T cell receptor (beta chain) sequence. The treatment denotes: approximately 18 received Ad26.COV2.S at low or high dose, single or two shots; roughly five received placebo; per-sample allocation not given. The investigators took samples on day 63 after the first vaccine or placebo injection. Clones were read by immunoSEQ multiplex PCR, and TCRdb kept only the in-frame ones, dropping some. The table lists 440,000 or so clones, approximately 90% of them singletons. These data are taken from a study of Ad26.COV2.S vaccination and SARS-CoV-2 variants. This TCR derives from a person aged 18-65 years who received the Ad26.COV2.S COVID-19 vaccine or a placebo. This specimen consisted of peripheral blood, obtained in a trial of Ad26.COV2.S vaccine versus placebo.

CDR3 sequence: CASSRTSGTQETQYF. CDR3 nucleotides: TGTGCCAGCAGCCGGACTAGCGGCACACAAGAGACCCAGTACTTC. This chain links TRBV7-7 with TRBJ2-5; 10 bases map to TRBD2. Trimming took 5 bases from V and 2 from J; bases not matched to a gene: 5. Per the germline V gene, CDR1 is SSHAT and CDR2 is FNYEAQ (reference sequence). This CDR3 is 15 amino acids long.